In its sample, the clone carrying this TCR beta chain was seen a few times. No antigen is known for it. The sample belongs to a study of blood T cells in healthy people across ages. Study-level findings and limits: From one million sequenced T cells, diversity estimates were lower bounds.

Primers used in a second PCR of about 7 to 12 cycles were a sample-barcoded 5' primer and a J-beta primer mix. All samples gave at least 2.5 million CDR3-containing paired-end reads. A single record per CDR3 protein comes from TCRdb applying MiXCR to the 5' RACE reads. The sample includes about 970,000 distinct CDR3 sequences, around 54% of them seen just once. Trimming left V 6 bases short and J 6 bases short, with 12 bases between. The CDR3 contains 12 residues. Sequenced: blood. The chain has TRBV12-3 or TRBV12-4 and TRBJ2-7; D may match TRBD1 or TRBD2 (5 bases each). The receptor's source is a woman aged 55-70 years in good health. The CDR3 nucleotides are TGTGCCAGCAGCGTAATCGGGGCCGAGCAGTACTTC. Its protein is CASSVIGAEQYF.